This TCR beta chain was identified during a study of cytomegalovirus exposure and HLA in healthy donors. Overall study context: Genotyping showed roughly 81% of fewer than 500 donors falling in the Caucasian-associated ancestry cluster. Findings and limits, study-wide: Sequencing artifact likely explains a cluster of highly shared sequence variants. According to a later analysis, most TCR beta chains associated with CMV appeared HLA-restricted.

Notes on this clone: Its antigen is still unknown.

PCR used 60 Vbeta primers and 13 Jbeta primers. In the authors' methods: An analysis that came later counted around 80 million unique TCR beta chains, around 12 million shared. Here immunoSEQ multiplex PCR was the method, and the copy in TCRdb shows in-frame clones only, minus some. The DNA was the basis for D and trimming; V, J and clone size are from that table. The sample shows 150,000 to 200,000 clones, around 76% of them seen only once. V was pared by 8 bases and J by 7 bases, with 7 bases of the junction left unmatched. The CDR3 is 14 amino acids. Per germline, CDR1 SGHRS and CDR2 YFSETQ. Sequenced sample: PBMCs. The chain employs TRBV5-1 and TRBJ2-1; the match to TRBD1 covers 12 bases. The sequence derives from a woman in her 30s in good health and CMV-seropositive. In DNA form, the CDR3 reads TGCGCCAGTACCGGGACAGGGGGCCGAAATGAGCAGTTCTTC. Amino acids: CASTGTGGRNEQFF. The full variable domain, rest sourced from reference TRBV5-1 and TRBJ2-1, is KAGVTQTPRYLIKTRGQQVTLSCSPISGHRSVSWYQQTPGQGLQFLFEYFSETQRNKGNFPGRFSGRQFSNSRSEMNVSTLELGDSALYLCASTGTGGRNEQFFGPGTRLTVL.